The 9 T cell receptor beta chains below were found in one sample sequenced in a study of T cells after posttransplantation cyclophosphamide. Cyclophosphamide on days +3 and +4 followed busulfan-fludarabine conditioning and a marrow graft. Profiled with immunoSEQ multiplex PCR; TCRdb holds only in-frame clones, not every one. The table records some 3,000 clones, 74% of them present only once. Sequencing used PBMCs, obtained after allogeneic stem cell transplant with posttransplant cyclophosphamide. The source is a female patient in her fifties who received an allogeneic stem cell transplant from a related donor, was CMV-positive, and had no GVHD. Some T cells could come from the graft donor.

J is TRBJ2-7 and V is TRBV4-2; 9 positions match TRBD2. Germline V gene data show CDR1 as LGHNA and CDR2 as YNFKEQ. Trimming removed 4 bases from V and 4 bases from J; junction bases left unmatched: 11. The CDR3 loop spans 16 amino acids. The CDR3 DNA follows: TGTGCCAGCAGCCCAGTCCCAACTAGCGGGTATTACGAGCAGTACTTC. Amino acids: CASSPVPTSGYYEQYF.

This chain connects TRBV23-1 to TRBJ2-3; weak D call: TRBD1 (5 bases). TRBV23-1 is placed among ORFs of uncertain function. CDR3 length: 18 amino acids. Trimming removed 4 bases at V and 1 base at J, with 21 bases between. The CDR3 coding sequence is TGCGCCAGCAGTCTGACAGTAGGCCCTAAGACAGGCACAGATACGCAGTATTTT. Protein product: CASSLTVGPKTGTDTQYF.

V gene TRBV19 combines with J gene TRBJ2-7, with 7 bases lining up with TRBD1. The CDR3 consists of 14 residues. Germline V gene lookup returns CDR1 LNHDA and CDR2 SQIVND (reference sequence). V was clipped by 1 base and J by 2 bases; unmatched bases: 2. Written as DNA, the CDR3 is TGTGCCAGTAGTATAGGGCAGGGGGCCTACGAGCAGTACTTC. Protein sequence: CASSIGQGAYEQYF. Supplemented by reference TRBV19 and TRBJ2-7, the full variable domain reads DGGITQSPKYLFRKEGQNVTLSCEQNLNHDAMYWYRQDPGQGLRLIYYSQIVNDFQKGDIAEGYSVSREKKESFPLTVTSAQKNPTAFYLCASSIGQGAYEQYFGPGTRLTVT.

The chain couples TRBV6-5 to TRBJ1-5; D perhaps matches TRBD1 (6 bases). The germline V and J ends were trimmed by 2 bases and 7 bases, with 9 bases remaining between them. CDR3 length equals 13 residues. Germline V gene data show CDR1 as MNHEY and CDR2 as SVGAGI. The DNA of the CDR3 is TGTGCCAGCAGTTACCGGACAGACCAGCCCCAGCATTTT. Protein: CASSYRTDQPQHF.

V and J are TRBV2 and TRBJ2-7; 12 bases line up with TRBD2. V lost 1 base and J lost 4; bases outside the gene matches: 11. From germline, CDR1 is SNHLY and CDR2 FYNNEI. This CDR3 spans 18 amino acids. CDR3: CASSEVARLAGDGYEQYF. The CDR3 nucleotides read TGTGCCAGCAGTGAAGTTGCGCGACTAGCGGGAGATGGATACGAGCAGTACTTC.

The CDR3, as DNA: TGTGCCAGCAGCCAAGAAGACAAGCCCTACGAGCAGTACTTC. Translation: CASSQEDKPYEQYF. This chain uses TRBV4-2 with TRBJ2-7, with unresolved D. Looked up from germline, CDR1 is LGHNA and CDR2 is YNFKEQ. The ends were cut back, 0 bases at V and 2 bases at J, with 8 bases in the middle. The CDR3 is made up of 14 amino acids.

The J gene is TRBJ1-6, the V gene TRBV5-1; no definite D call. The CDR3 extends over 15 amino acids. With 1 base removed from V and 10 bases from J, the gap between germline ends came to 15 bases. Germline CDR1 reads SGHRS; CDR2 reads YFSETQ. The CDR3 protein is CASSLRREGGSPLHF. CDR3 DNA sequence: TGCGCCAGCAGCTTGAGAAGGGAAGGAGGGTCACCCCTCCACTTT.

The genes are TRBV5-1 and TRBJ2-1, with 10 bases that match TRBD2. Germline lookup yields CDR1 SGHRS and CDR2 YFSETQ. The V and J ends lost 5 bases and 7 bases, in that order; junction bases with no gene match: 9. The length of the CDR3 is 15 residues. CDR3 region: CASRASGSVGNEQFF. CDR3 nucleotides: TGCGCCAGCAGGGCTAGCGGGAGTGTAGGAAATGAGCAGTTCTTC.

In this sample, this clone turned up a few times. The chain joins TRBV6-4 to TRBJ1-6; D is unclear. The germline V gene has CDR1 MRHNA and CDR2 SNTAGT. This CDR3 is 13 amino acids long. V gave up 4 bases and J gave up 7 bases, with 8 bases separating them. The CDR3 DNA is TGTGCCAGCAGTGTAGCTAGGAATTCACCCCTCCACTTT. Residues: CASSVARNSPLHF.